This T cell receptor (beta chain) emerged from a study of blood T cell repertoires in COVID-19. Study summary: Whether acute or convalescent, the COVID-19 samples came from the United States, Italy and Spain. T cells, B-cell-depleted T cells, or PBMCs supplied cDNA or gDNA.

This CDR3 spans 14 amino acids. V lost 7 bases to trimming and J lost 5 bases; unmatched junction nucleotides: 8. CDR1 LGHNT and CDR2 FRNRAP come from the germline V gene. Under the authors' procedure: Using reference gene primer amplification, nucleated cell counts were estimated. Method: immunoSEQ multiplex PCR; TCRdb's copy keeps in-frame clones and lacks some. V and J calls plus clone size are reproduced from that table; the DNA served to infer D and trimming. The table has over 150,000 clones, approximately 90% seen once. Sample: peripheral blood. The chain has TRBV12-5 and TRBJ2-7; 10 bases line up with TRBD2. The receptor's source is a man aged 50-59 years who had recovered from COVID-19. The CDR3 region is CASALAGAGHEQYF. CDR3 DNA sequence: TGTGCTAGTGCCCTAGCGGGAGCCGGCCACGAGCAGTACTTC.